This T cell receptor (beta chain) stems from a study of human CD8 memory T cell subsets. TSTEM referred to stem-like memory CD8+ T cells, which were CCR7+ PD-1- TIGIT-. Production of TCR beta libraries used UMI-labeled 5' RACE as the method. As handled by the study authors: Whichever TCR beta library was examined, it held between roughly 2,800 and 18,000 functional CDR3 beta clonotypes. TCRdb reprocessed the 5' RACE reads and keeps a single row for each CDR3 protein, giving no DNA. For this entry, the V and J calls and clone size follow TCRdb and not the study's own pipeline. The sample's table shows roughly 9,300 distinct CDR3 sequences. The material sequenced was CD8+ stem-like memory T cells (TSCM and TCM) sorted from PBMCs. Subset given: stem-like memory CD8 T cells (TSTEM), CCR7+ PD-1- TIGIT-. The sequence was collected from a human donor in good health.

Here the CDR3 reads CSTYRTTNEKLFF. The chain uses TRBV20-1 and TRBJ1-4. The CDR3 runs to 13 residues. Germline V gene sequence: CDR1 DFQATT, CDR2 SNEGSKA (reference sequence).